The 18 T cell receptor beta chains below were found in one sample sequenced in a study of T cell clonality in common variable immunodeficiency. Study outcomes and limitations: Common variable immunodeficiency TCR beta sequences reportedly had fewer deletions and N-nucleotide insertions.

Using immunoSEQ multiplex PCR, the repertoire was profiled, and TCRdb retains in-frame clones only, with some absent. The sample presents 6,500 to 8,500 clones, none singletons. The antigens for these receptors are not known. The sequencing sample was made of peripheral blood mononuclear cells. The receptors here all came from a human donor with common variable immunodeficiency.

This clone was found a few times. The CDR3 extends 3 residues past the end of the read, so its final part is completed from the germline J gene. The genes are TRBV20-1 and TRBJ2-7, with TRBD2 matching 15 bases. This CDR3 comprises 16 residues. Trimming removed 0 bases from V and 1 base from J; junction bases left unmatched: 1. Germline loops: CDR1 DFQATT, CDR2 SNEGSKA (reference sequence). CDR3 sequence reads: CSARDGLAGGSYEQYF. The CDR3 bases that were read are TGCAGTGCTAGAGATGGACTAGCGGGAGGGTCCTACGAG.

Notes on this clone: The missing CDR3 end, 3 residues past where the read stops, is filled in from the germline J gene. This chain connects TRBV19 to TRBJ1-1; 8 nucleotides line up with TRBD1. Germline CDR1 reads LNHDA; CDR2 reads SQIVND (reference sequence). CDR3 length: 15 residues. CDR3 amino acids: CASSITRTGNLGAFF. The part of the CDR3 DNA that was read is TGTGCCAGTAGTATTACCAGGACAGGGAATCTCGGG.

This clone has just a few counts. The sequenced fragment ends 3 residues before the CDR3 boundary, so the rest is inferred from the germline J gene. The chain has TRBV19 and TRBJ2-5, with D possibly TRBD2 on 7 matching bases. The CDR3 extends over 15 amino acids. Trimming took off 2 bases at V and 5 bases at J, with 15 bases between the two ends. Germline CDR1 is LNHDA and CDR2 is SQIVND (reference sequence). The CDR3: CASSIPEGGPETQYF. CDR3 DNA (partial): TGTGCCAGTAGTATACCTGAGGGGGGGCCTGAGACC.

Notes on this clone: Read coverage stops 3 residues before the CDR3 terminus; the germline J gene supplies the remainder. The chain combines TRBV19 with TRBJ2-1; possible D gene TRBD2, 6 bases. V gave up 6 bases and J gave up 3 bases, with 9 bases separating them. This CDR3 has 13 amino acids. Germline V gives CDR1 LNHDA, CDR2 SQIVND (reference sequence). CDR3 DNA (partial): TGTGCCAGTAGCCGGGGGAACTACAATGAG. It specifies CASSRGNYNE. The entire CDR3 protein reads CASSRGNYNEQFF.

This clone was detected only a few times. The sequenced fragment ends 3 residues before the CDR3 boundary, so the rest is inferred from the germline J gene. This chain links TRBV19 with TRBJ2-1; D unclear. Germline CDR1 reads LNHDA; CDR2 reads SQIVND (reference sequence). V gave up 6 bases and J gave up 4 bases, with 10 bases separating them. The CDR3 loop spans 13 amino acids. The covered CDR3 bases are TGTGCCAGTAGCCGGTTTCAATACAATGAG. Translated, it gives CASSRFQYNE. The CDR3 in full is CASSRFQYNEQFF.

This clone showed up just a few times. The observed sequence ends 3 residues before the CDR3 terminus, with the missing tail filled in from the germline J gene. The chain recombines TRBV7-2 with TRBJ2-4; D might be TRBD1 (6 bases). Germline V gene data show CDR1 as SGHTA and CDR2 as FQGNSA. The CDR3 is 16 residues long. The V gene lost 0 bases and the J gene lost 0 bases, with 9 bases spanning the gap. CDR3 DNA (partial): TGTGCCAGCAGCTTAGCGTCCAGGGGAGCCAAAAACATT. Protein sequence: CASSLASRGAKNI. The complete CDR3 reads CASSLASRGAKNIQYF.

Note on this clone: The read comes to an end 3 residues before the CDR3 does, leaving the germline J gene to fill in the end. This sequence joins TRBV19 and TRBJ2-1; 10 bases line up with TRBD2. The CDR3 runs to 15 residues. Per the germline V gene, CDR1 is LNHDA and CDR2 is SQIVND (reference sequence). The J segment lost 4 bases and the V segment lost 5 bases, leaving 5 bases of the junction unmatched. CDR3 in amino acids: CASSVLAGDYNEQFF. Partial CDR3 DNA: TGTGCCAGTAGTGTCCTAGCGGGAGATTACAATGAG.

This clone was seen more than once but under ten times. The read terminates 3 residues ahead of where the CDR3 ends, so the germline J gene completes it. The V gene is TRBV29-1, the J gene TRBJ2-7, with 9 bases fitting TRBD1. Germline CDR1 SQVTM, CDR2 ANQGSEA. The J segment lost 3 bases and the V segment lost 3 bases, leaving 6 bases of the junction unmatched. This CDR3 has 14 residues. This CDR3 reads CSVDEGQGYYEQYF. The CDR3 DNA, read in part, is TGCAGCGTTGACGAGGGACAGGGATACTACGAG.

Of note for this clone: One end of the junction does not line up with germline, which may come from a read error. The read stops 3 residues short of the end of the CDR3; the missing end is completed from the germline J gene. V is TRBV7-7 and J is TRBJ2-1, with 9 bases fitting TRBD2. The CDR3 has 13 amino acids. Germline V gene data show CDR1 as SSHAT and CDR2 as FNYEAQ (reference sequence). Incomplete CDR3 DNA: TGTGCTAGCAGCTTAGGCGGGGGGGATGAG. Translation: CASSLGGGDE. The whole CDR3 sequence reads CASSLGGGDEQFF.

Regarding this clone: The read stops 3 residues short of the end of the CDR3; the missing end is completed from the germline J gene. The chain links TRBV7-8 to TRBJ2-5; maybe TRBD2 (6 bases). The CDR3 totals 14 residues. Trimming left V 2 bases short and J 5 bases short, with 12 bases between. Germline V lookup: CDR1 SGHVS, CDR2 FQNEAQ. Partial CDR3 DNA: TGTGCCAGCAGCTTACAAGCGGGTCAGGAGACC. Translating it yields CASSLQAGQET. In full, the CDR3 reads CASSLQAGQETQYF.

This clone has a handful of counts. From the germline J gene comes the end of the CDR3, since the read stops 3 residues before it. The V call is TRBV20-1, the J call TRBJ1-5; a possible D gene is TRBD1 (5 bases). The CDR3 is 14 amino acids. V was shortened by 6 bases and J by 4 bases, with 16 bases between the two germline ends. CDR1 is DFQATT and CDR2 is SNEGSKA in the germline V gene (reference sequence). The part of the CDR3 DNA that was read is TGCAGTGCAATAGGACACGACCTAAATCAGCCC. Translating it yields CSAIGHDLNQP. The whole CDR3 reads CSAIGHDLNQPQHF.

This clone came up a few times. The CDR3 end falls 3 residues outside the read, so it is completed with the germline J gene. This rearrangement joins TRBV18 to TRBJ2-3; 7 nucleotides align to TRBD1. Per germline, CDR1 KGHSH and CDR2 LQKENI. This CDR3 region has 15 residues. V shed 2 bases, J shed 1 base, and the junction held 3 bases outside the gene matches. This CDR3 reads CASSPNTGGTDTQYF. Partial CDR3 DNA: TGTGCCAGCTCACCAAATACAGGGGGCACAGATACG.

This clone was seen more than once but under ten times. The read gets to within 3 residues of the CDR3 end, and the germline J gene fills in the rest. The gene calls are TRBV18 and TRBJ1-1; D might be TRBD1 (5 bases). The germline V and J ends were trimmed by 3 bases and 0 bases, with 11 bases remaining between them. CDR3 size: 15 residues. The germline V gene has CDR1 KGHSH and CDR2 LQKENI. The CDR3 is CASSPTEGLNTEAFF. CDR3 bases read: TGTGCCAGCTCACCTACCGAGGGGTTGAACACTGAA.

CDR3 amino acids: CASSSDIGAGELFF. The sequenced part of the CDR3 DNA is TGTGCCAGCAGCTCGGACATTGGGGCCGGGGAG. The chain combines TRBV7-9 with TRBJ2-2; D might be TRBD1 (5 bases). With the read ending 3 residues before the CDR3 end, the germline J gene is used to fill in that end. The CDR3 contains 14 residues. Germline V gene sequence: CDR1 SEHNR, CDR2 FQNEAQ (reference sequence). Trimming pared 4 bases from V and 6 bases from J, leaving 12 bases between.

Worth noting for this clone: With the read ending 3 residues before the CDR3 end, the germline J gene is used to fill in that end. Other nucleotide sequences from this sample produce the same CDR3. The J gene is TRBJ2-1, the V gene TRBV7-6, with 14 bases aligning to TRBD2. V shed 5 bases, J shed 8 bases, and the junction held 8 bases outside the gene matches. The CDR3 runs 16 residues. Germline V gives CDR1 SGHVS, CDR2 FNYEAQ. CDR3 amino acids: CASSTGLAGESYEQFF. Partial CDR3 DNA: TGTGCCAGCAGCACGGGACTAGCGGGAGAGTCGTATGAG. Full variable domain (missing parts from reference TRBV7-6 and TRBJ2-1): GAGVSQSPRYKVTKRGQDVALRCDPISGHVSLYWYRQALGQGPEFLTYFNYEAQQDKSGLPNDRFSAERPEGSISTLTIQRTEQRDSAMYRCASSTGLAGESYEQFFGPGTRLTVL.

Concerning this clone: The read halts 3 residues ahead of the CDR3 end, with the missing end drawn from the germline J gene. The genes are TRBV10-3 and TRBJ2-7; the match to TRBD1 covers 7 bases. Trimming at V came to 7 bases and at J to 2 bases, leaving 8 bases not matched to a gene. This CDR3 is built from 14 residues. CDR1 ENHRY and CDR2 SYGVKD come from the germline V gene. The CDR3: CAITKQGFPYEQYF. Partial CDR3 DNA: TGTGCCATCACCAAACAGGGGTTCCCCTACGAG.

In the case of this clone: The read comes to an end 3 residues before the CDR3 does, leaving the germline J gene to fill in the end. The rearrangement uses TRBV7-6 and TRBJ2-1; perhaps TRBD2 as D (6 bases). The V and J ends lost 2 bases and 5 bases respectively, with 16 bases between them. The CDR3 covers 16 residues. Germline values: CDR1 SGHVS, CDR2 FNYEAQ. The sequenced part of the CDR3 DNA is TGTGCCAGCAGCTTAAGTGGAGCGGGTAAAAACAATGAG. As protein: CASSLSGAGKNNE. The full-length CDR3 reads as CASSLSGAGKNNEQFF.

This clone came up a few times. The read stops 3 residues short of the end of the CDR3; the missing end is completed from the germline J gene. J is TRBJ1-1 and V is TRBV7-8; TRBD1 is a possible D gene (5 bases). V was clipped by 2 bases and J by 2 bases, with 9 bases between them. This CDR3 comprises 14 residues. Germline assignment: CDR1 SGHVS and CDR2 FQNEAQ. CDR3 protein: CASSLPGGNTEAFF. Incomplete CDR3 DNA: TGTGCCAGCAGCTTACCCGGGGGAAACACTGAA.